This T cell receptor (beta chain) was obtained from a study of blood T cell repertoires in COVID-19. This CDR3 is 17 amino acids long. The germline V gene encodes CDR1 SGHDT and CDR2 YYEEEE. Trimming took off 6 bases at V and 8 bases at J, with 26 bases between the two ends. The data were produced by immunoSEQ multiplex PCR, yet TCRdb's version contains in-frame clones alone and is incomplete. The sample carries fewer than 250,000 clones, approximately 91% recorded once. The rearrangement uses TRBV5-6 and TRBJ1-4; D gene unclear. Material for sequencing was peripheral blood. The clonotype was recovered from a man younger than 45 with acute or convalescent COVID-19. The CDR3 DNA reads TGTGCCAGCATCCAGACGACGAGAGGCGCTGGTCGGGAAAAACTGTTTTTT. Its translation: CASIQTTRGAGREKLFF.